This TCR beta chain was profiled in a study of blood T cell repertoires in COVID-19. Individuals aged about 18 to 90 years were recruited from fewer than 25 US areas. Clinical history as reported by participants underpinned cohort assignment. Two negative PCRs, clearance, or symptom resolution had been documented for recovered Cohort 3 donors. Germline lookup yields CDR1 SGHAT and CDR2 FQNNGV. This CDR3 is 14 amino acids long. V lost 0 bases and J 13 bases, leaving 15 bases between the germline ends. Original processing methods: Amplification of reference gene primers provided the estimated nucleated cell counts. Profiled with immunoSEQ multiplex PCR; TCRdb holds only in-frame clones, not every one. V and J calls and clone size are those listed in that table; D and trimming were worked out from the DNA. The repertoire includes 170,000 or so clones, 78% of them detected once, and roughly 17% sits in the top ten.

The sample taken for sequencing was PBMCs or T cells enriched from blood (not recorded which). The rearrangement links TRBV11-2 to TRBJ1-4; a weak D match, TRBD1 (5 bases). This TCR was sampled from a woman aged 50 to 65 who had recovered from COVID-19. The CDR3 loop is CASSLDQVEGILFF. The CDR3 DNA is TGTGCCAGCAGCTTAGATCAGGTGGAGGGGATACTGTTTTTT.